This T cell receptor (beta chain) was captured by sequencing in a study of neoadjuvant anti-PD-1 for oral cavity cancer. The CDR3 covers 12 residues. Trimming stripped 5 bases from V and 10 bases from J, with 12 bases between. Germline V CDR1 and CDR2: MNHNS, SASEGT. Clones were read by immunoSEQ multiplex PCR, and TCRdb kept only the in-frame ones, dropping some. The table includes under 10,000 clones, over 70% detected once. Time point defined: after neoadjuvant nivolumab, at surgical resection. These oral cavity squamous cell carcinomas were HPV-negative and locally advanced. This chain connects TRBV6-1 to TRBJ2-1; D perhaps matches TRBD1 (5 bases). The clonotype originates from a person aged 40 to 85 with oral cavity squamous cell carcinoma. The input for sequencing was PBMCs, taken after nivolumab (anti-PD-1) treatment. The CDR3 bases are TGTGCCAGCAGTCAGGGTGGCCGCGAGCAGTTCTTC. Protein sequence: CASSQGGREQFF.